These 25 T cell receptor beta chains were all obtained from the same sample, sequenced in a study of T cell responses to AZD1222 COVID-19 vaccine. Repertoires were generated with immunoSEQ multiplex PCR, while TCRdb's copy carries only in-frame clones and drops some. The sample records about 150,000 clones, 91% being singletons. The sample in question was peripheral blood, obtained on day 0 of AZD1222 vaccination. Source of these receptors: an adult in good health.

J is TRBJ2-7 and V is TRBV24-1, with unresolved D. Between the trimmed V and J ends, which lost 11 bases and 2 bases, there was a span of 12 bases. The CDR3 is 12 amino acids. Germline assignment: CDR1 KGHDR and CDR2 SFDVKD. CDR3 coding DNA: TGTGCCATCATCTCCAAGGCCTACGAGCAGTACTTC. Amino acid sequence: CAIISKAYEQYF.

V usage is TRBV29-1 and J usage is TRBJ1-1; D might be TRBD1 (5 bases). V lost 1 base, J lost 0 bases, and 9 bases lay in between. The germline V gene has CDR1 SQVTM and CDR2 ANQGSEA. The CDR3 totals 14 residues. CDR3 region: CSVEVAGMNTEAFF. The CDR3 DNA follows: TGCAGCGTTGAAGTCGCAGGGATGAACACTGAAGCTTTCTTT.

The chain uses TRBV2 and TRBJ1-6, with D uncertain. This CDR3 spans 16 amino acids. Trimming removed 0 bases from V and 0 bases from J, with 6 bases in between. Looked up from germline, CDR1 is SNHLY and CDR2 is FYNNEI. The CDR3 region is CASSEASSSYNSPLHF. CDR3 DNA sequence: TGTGCCAGCAGTGAAGCCTCAAGCTCCTATAATTCACCCCTCCACTTT. The full variable domain, its missing parts supplied by reference TRBV2 and TRBJ1-6, is EPEVTQTPSHQVTQMGQEVILRCVPISNHLYFYWYRQILGQKVEFLVSFYNNEISEKSEIFDDQFSVERPDGSNFTLKIRSTKLEDSAMYFCASSEASSSYNSPLHFGNGTRLTVT.

The chain is built from TRBV5-1 and TRBJ2-2; D is undetermined. Trimming stripped 1 base from V and 6 bases from J, with 7 bases between. CDR1 and CDR2 from the germline V gene are SGHRS and YFSETQ. There are 13 residues in the CDR3. CDR3 sequence (DNA): TGCGCCAGCAGCTTGTCAATGGCCGGGGAGCTGTTTTTT. Encoded protein: CASSLSMAGELFF.

This chain links TRBV30 with TRBJ1-6; D might be TRBD1 (5 bases). Per germline, CDR1 GTSNPN and CDR2 SVGIG (reference sequence). The CDR3 sequence is 13 residues long. The V and J ends lost 4 bases and 6 bases respectively, with 10 bases between them. The DNA of the CDR3 is TGTGCCTGGAAGGGGTTCCGTAATTCACCCCTCCACTTT. Its protein is CAWKGFRNSPLHF.

Only one count was recorded for this clone. The rearrangement links TRBV5-1 to TRBJ1-5; TRBD1 agrees at 7 bases. Trimming at V came to 1 base and at J to 7 bases, leaving 5 bases not matched to a gene. The CDR3 spans 14 residues. CDR1 SGHRS and CDR2 YFSETQ come from the germline V gene. CDR3 DNA: TGCGCCAGCAGCTTGACAGGGGAATGGCAGCCCCAGCATTTT. Protein sequence: CASSLTGEWQPQHF.

The chain joins TRBV5-4 to TRBJ2-3; D unresolved. CDR3 size: 14 residues. Trimming removed 2 bases from V and 4 bases from J, with 11 bases in between. Germline lookup yields CDR1 SGHNT and CDR2 YYREEE (reference sequence). The CDR3 protein is CASSLNVQADTQYF. CDR3 bases: TGTGCCAGCAGCTTAAATGTTCAAGCAGATACGCAGTATTTT.

The rearrangement uses TRBV19 and TRBJ1-2; D perhaps matches TRBD1 (6 bases). Trimming shortened V by 7 bases and J by 3 bases, and 18 bases separated the two germline ends. The CDR3 has 15 residues. Germline V gene sequence: CDR1 LNHDA, CDR2 SQIVND (reference sequence). The CDR3 bases are TGTGCCAGTACGGACAGACCAGATATTGACTATGGCTACACCTTC. Its protein is CASTDRPDIDYGYTF. Combining the CDR3 with reference TRBV19 and TRBJ1-2 gives the whole variable domain DGGITQSPKYLFRKEGQNVTLSCEQNLNHDAMYWYRQDPGQGLRLIYYSQIVNDFQKGDIAEGYSVSREKKESFPLTVTSAQKNPTAFYLCASTDRPDIDYGYTFGSGTRLTVV.

The rearrangement links TRBV5-3 to TRBJ1-5, with D possibly being TRBD1 (6 bases). TRBV5-3 is sorted into the ORF group, with uncertain function. CDR3 length equals 18 residues. Trimming cost V 0 bases and J 0 bases, with 16 bases left between them. The CDR3 coding sequence is TGTGCCAGAAGCTTGGGAGTCAGGGGTGATCATAGCAATCAGCCCCAGCATTTT. It specifies CARSLGVRGDHSNQPQHF.

This clone was recorded only once. The gene calls are TRBV28 and TRBJ1-5, with D possibly TRBD1 on 5 matching bases. The V end lost 3 bases, the J end lost 5 bases, and 11 bases lay between the germline ends. This CDR3 is built from 14 residues. Germline V gene data show CDR1 as MDHEN and CDR2 as SYDVKM. CDR3 sequence: CASSLVGTDQPQHF. In nucleotides, the CDR3 is TGTGCCAGCAGTTTGGTAGGGACGGATCAGCCCCAGCATTTT.

The V call is TRBV7-9, the J call TRBJ2-3; 7 nucleotides match TRBD2. J gave up 2 bases and V 2 bases, and 4 bases lay outside the gene matches. In germline, CDR1 is SEHNR, CDR2 FQNEAQ (reference sequence). There are 15 residues in the CDR3. The CDR3 spells CASSLSGDYTDTQYF. The CDR3 coding sequence is TGTGCCAGCAGCTTAAGCGGGGACTACACAGATACGCAGTATTTT.

CDR3 in amino acids: CASTVDSSSYNEQFF. CDR3 DNA: TGTGCCAGCACAGTGGATTCCAGCTCCTACAATGAGCAGTTCTTC. The chain carries TRBV27 and TRBJ2-1; D gene ambiguous. The CDR3 has 15 amino acids. V lost 7 bases and J lost 0, with 13 bases in between. From germline, CDR1 is MNHEY and CDR2 SMNVEV (reference sequence).

The chain is built from TRBV24-1 and TRBJ2-1, with TRBD1 matching over 10 bases. This CDR3 region has 15 residues. J lost 8 bases, V lost 3 bases, and 6 bases had no gene match. Per the germline V gene, CDR1 is KGHDR and CDR2 is SFDVKD. The CDR3 here is CATSDRGQGSHEQFF. The CDR3 bases are TGTGCCACCAGTGATCGGGGACAGGGGTCGCATGAGCAGTTCTTC.

This clone was counted once. The genes are TRBV9 and TRBJ2-1, with 10 positions matching TRBD2. Per germline, CDR1 SGDLS and CDR2 YYNGEE. CDR3 length equals 16 residues. Trimming took 0 bases from V and 12 from J; bases not matched to a gene: 12. The CDR3 protein is CASSVGQAGGPLRQFF. The CDR3 DNA is TGTGCCAGCAGCGTAGGGCAAGCGGGAGGGCCGCTTAGGCAGTTCTTC.

The genes are TRBV9 and TRBJ2-5, with D perhaps matching TRBD1 or TRBD2 (6 bases each). The CDR3 contains 14 residues. Looked up from germline, CDR1 is SGDLS and CDR2 is YYNGEE. The V and J ends lost 3 bases and 5 bases respectively, with 14 bases between them. The CDR3 DNA reads as TGTGCCAGCAGCGAGGGGGGTTCCGGGGAGACCCAGTACTTC. Translation gives CASSEGGSGETQYF.

This clone appeared once. The CDR3 sequence: CASSPPRAQNTEAFF. Written as DNA, the CDR3 is TGTGCCAGCTCACCACCTAGGGCCCAGAACACTGAAGCTTTCTTT. The chain carries TRBV18 and TRBJ1-1; D not resolved. Germline values: CDR1 KGHSH, CDR2 LQKENI. The CDR3 is made up of 15 amino acids. V lost 0 bases to trimming and J lost 1 base, with 9 bases between them.

The V gene is TRBV4-1, the J gene TRBJ1-6; 9 bases line up with TRBD1. After removal of 7 bases from V and 5 bases from J, the junction contained 12 bases not matched to a gene. Germline-derived CDR1 and CDR2 are MGHRA and YSYEKL. The CDR3 length is 17 residues. This CDR3 is CASTYMTGGVNNSPLHF. The CDR3 DNA reads TGCGCCAGCACCTATATGACAGGGGGAGTTAATAATTCACCCCTCCACTTT.

This clone was counted between two and nine times. This chain joins TRBV27 and TRBJ1-4; perhaps TRBD1 as D (5 bases). Germline V gene lookup returns CDR1 MNHEY and CDR2 SMNVEV (reference sequence). V was clipped by 6 bases and J by 0 bases, with 11 bases between them. This CDR3 has 15 amino acids. CDR3 sequence reads: CASRFLTATNEKLFF. The CDR3 nucleotides read TGTGCCAGCAGATTCCTGACAGCAACTAATGAAAAACTGTTTTTT.

The chain is built from TRBV10-3 and TRBJ2-7; TRBD1 aligns across 7 bases. Germline V gives CDR1 ENHRY, CDR2 SYGVKD. V trimming: 2 bases; J trimming: 0 bases; junction bases outside the gene matches: 7. This CDR3 is built from 16 residues. CDR3 in amino acids: CAISETDRTYSYEQYF. The CDR3 DNA follows: TGTGCCATCAGTGAGACGGACAGGACCTACTCCTACGAGCAGTACTTC.

The CDR3 DNA sequence: TGCAGCGTTGGATCAGGGCATAACACCGGGGAGCTGTTTTTT. Translation gives CSVGSGHNTGELFF. This chain connects TRBV29-1 to TRBJ2-2; maybe TRBD1 (5 bases). CDR3 length equals 14 residues. V dropped 4 bases and J dropped 2 bases, with 11 bases sitting between them. Germline V lookup: CDR1 SQVTM, CDR2 ANQGSEA.

This chain joins TRBV4-1 and TRBJ2-5, with D possibly being TRBD1 (6 bases). Trimming stripped 4 bases from V and 0 bases from J, with 6 bases between. The germline gives CDR1 MGHRA, CDR2 YSYEKL. CDR3 size: 13 residues. CDR3 loop: CASSRGHQETQYF. The CDR3 DNA sequence: TGCGCCAGCAGCCGGGGGCACCAAGAGACCCAGTACTTC.

V usage is TRBV5-8 and J usage is TRBJ1-3; D gene ambiguous. The CDR3 is made up of 16 amino acids. V was clipped by 1 base and J by 0 bases, with 11 bases between them. Germline CDR1 and CDR2: SGHTS and YDEGEE. This chain's CDR3 is CASSLRGSNSGNTIYF. For the CDR3, the DNA is TGTGCCAGCAGCTTGCGGGGTTCAAACTCTGGAAACACCATATATTTT.

The count of this clone is one. The DNA for the CDR3 is TGTGCCAGTACCAATCCTTATAGCAATCAGCCCCAGCATTTT. It specifies CASTNPYSNQPQHF. The rearrangement joins TRBV19 to TRBJ1-5, with D hard to call. The CDR3 extends over 14 amino acids. Germline loops: CDR1 LNHDA, CDR2 SQIVND (reference sequence). The V end lost 7 bases, the J end lost 0 bases, and 10 bases lay between the germline ends.

The DNA for the CDR3 is TGTGCCAGCAGCCCCAGGAACATACATAACTATGGCTACACCTTC. This gives the protein CASSPRNIHNYGYTF. The rearrangement links TRBV5-5 to TRBJ1-2, with no clear D. The germline V gene encodes CDR1 SGHKS and CDR2 YYEKEE (reference sequence). The length of the CDR3 is 15 residues. Deletions cut 4 bases from V and 1 base from J, with 14 bases between.

This clone was picked up one time. The chain recombines TRBV11-3 with TRBJ2-1; D unclear. Germline V CDR1 and CDR2: SGHNT, YENEEA. The CDR3 is made up of 15 amino acids. V shed 6 bases and J shed 6 bases, with 18 bases lying between them. The DNA of the CDR3 is TGTGCCAGCAGTCCCCGGAGTAGGGTGGGCAATGAGCAGTTCTTC. Translating it yields CASSPRSRVGNEQFF.